The 4 T cell receptor beta chains given below trace back to one sample, sequenced in a study of T cells in Graves' hyperthyroidism and ophthalmopathy. RNA transcripts yielded amplified TCR beta CDR3 regions. During a first-round RT-PCR of the TCR CDR3, the HTBI primer set was used. TCRdb itself ran the multiplex PCR reads through MiXCR, one entry per CDR3 protein. This repertoire shows about 640,000 distinct CDR3 sequences, about 20% found once; its top ten account for around a third. The sample was blood. The receptors were sampled from a man aged 25 to 40 with Graves' ophthalmopathy.

This clonotype was detected many times. This chain links TRBV6-1 with TRBJ1-1; D is uncertain. CDR1 and CDR2 from the germline V gene are MNHNS and SASEGT. CDR3 size: 15 residues. V was pared by 5 bases and J by 1 base, with 14 bases between. This CDR3 is CASSLRRDANTEAFF. The CDR3 DNA reads as TGTGCCAGCAGTTTACGTAGAGACGCGAACACTGAAGCTTTCTTT.

This clonotype was counted many times. This chain uses TRBV5-1 with TRBJ2-1, with 9 bases lining up with TRBD2. The CDR3 extends over 17 amino acids. The ends lost 0 bases at V and 7 bases at J; junction bases unmatched: 11. Germline V CDR1 and CDR2: SGHRS, YFSETQ. The CDR3 sequence is CASSLAPGGRAQNEQFF. The CDR3, as DNA: TGCGCCAGCAGCTTGGCCCCGGGCGGGAGGGCCCAAAATGAGCAGTTCTTC.

The CDR3 coding sequence is TGTGCCATCAGTGGCGACACCTACAATGAGCAGTTCTTC. The encoded protein is CAISGDTYNEQFF. The chain recombines TRBV10-3 with TRBJ2-1, with D hard to call. V was pared by 4 bases and J by 2 bases, with 6 bases between. The CDR3 has 13 residues. CDR1 and CDR2 (germline): ENHRY, SYGVKD.

This chain uses TRBV5-1 with TRBJ2-7; 7 nucleotides line up with TRBD1. The CDR3 contains 15 residues. Germline-derived CDR1 and CDR2 are SGHRS and YFSETQ. V was clipped by 4 bases and J by 2 bases; unmatched bases: 9. The CDR3 here is CASSRGDQGAYEQYF. DNA for the CDR3: TGCGCCAGCAGCCGGGGAGATCAGGGGGCCTACGAGCAGTACTTC.